Given below is one T cell receptor (beta chain) in context. This sample was included in a study of CD8 T cells in Susac syndrome. Random hexamers primed reverse transcription of about 0.5 to 1 ug RNA. TCRdb called the immunoSEQ multiplex PCR reads again in MiXCR, with one record for every CDR3 protein. The table has 110,000 or so distinct CDR3 sequences, about 93% seen once; the top ten hold roughly 0.15%. Trimming took off 4 bases at V and 1 base at J, with 8 bases between the two ends. This CDR3 region has 14 residues. The V gene's germline CDR1 is SGHTA and CDR2 FQGNSA. The chain uses TRBV7-2 and TRBJ1-5; weak D call: TRBD1 (5 bases). The sequencing sample was made of CD4+ T cells from PBMCs. The sequence was obtained from a human donor in good health. CDR3 amino acids: CASSWGVSNQPQHF. Here the CDR3 DNA reads TGTGCCAGCAGCTGGGGGGTCAGCAATCAGCCCCAGCATTTT.